The clone carrying this TCR beta chain was observed a few times. This record belongs to a study of shared clonotypes between healthy human individuals. Across the study: Ranging from 18 to 49 in age, donors were two women and three men.

Sequencing was performed with immunoSEQ multiplex PCR; in TCRdb, only in-frame clones are kept and a portion is missing. There are about 2.1 million clones in the sample; 93% occur only once, and around 1.7% lies in the top ten. Positive CCR7 selection of CD45RO-negative cells yielded the naive CD8 cells, and terminally differentiated effector memory CD45RA+ cells were excluded. The sample consisted of naive CD8+ T cells from PBMCs. This sequence originates from a man younger than 30 in good health. Some clones in this sample may be carry-over from other donors' samples.

The CDR3 here is CASSRASNQPQHF. In DNA form, the CDR3 reads TGTGCCAGCAGTCGGGCTAGCAATCAGCCCCAGCATTTT. This chain uses TRBV28 with TRBJ1-5; D is unclear. This CDR3 contains 13 residues. V lost 5 bases and J 0 bases, leaving 5 bases between the germline ends. Looked up from germline, CDR1 is MDHEN and CDR2 is SYDVKM. Full variable domain (remainder filled in from reference TRBV28 and TRBJ1-5): DVKVTQSSRYLVKRTGEKVFLECVQDMDHENMFWYRQDPGLGLRLIYFSYDVKMKEKGDIPEGYSVSREKKERFSLILESASTNQTSMYLCASSRASNQPQHFGDGTRLSIL.